The rows below give T cell receptor beta chains drawn from one sample of a study of spatial heterogeneity in lung cancer. TCRdb itself ran the 5' RACE reads through MiXCR, one entry per CDR3 protein. The table shows about 1,500 distinct CDR3 sequences, with 7% to 10% occurring only once. Sequencing was performed on normal lung tissue next to the tumor, taken at surgery. The receptors shown here come from a female donor with early-stage non-small cell lung cancer. Each CDR3 is given with its conserved first and last residue. A D gene is named only where the DNA matches it firmly. The size field is filled for only some rows; it gives once, few, many or a size class.

V gene	J gene	D gene	clone size	CDR3 DNA	CDR3 protein
TRBV6-5	TRBJ2-7	TRBD1	large	TGTGCCAGCAGTTACATACAGGGGGCATGGTACGAGCAGTACTTC	CASSYIQGAWYEQYF
TRBV24-1	TRBJ2-3	TRBD2	medium-sized	TGTGCCACCAGTGACCTGAGCGGGAGTCTAGATACGCAGTATTTT	CATSDLSGSLDTQYF
TRBV10-3	TRBJ1-5	TRBD1	large	TGTGCCAACCGGGACAGGAGGGATCAGCCCCAGCATTTT	CANRDRRDQPQHF
TRBV20-1	TRBJ2-7	TRBD2	medium-sized	TGCAGTGCTAGACTGGGACTAGCGGGAGGTCCCTCCTACGAGCAGTACTTC	CSARLGLAGGPSYEQYF
TRBV4-2	TRBJ2-5	TRBD2	many	TGTGCCAGCAGCCAAGGCCGGGGGGGGACCCAAGAGACCCAGTACTTC	CASSQGRGGTQETQYF
TRBV5-6	TRBJ1-2	.	medium-sized	TGTGCCAGCAGCTTCTGGGAAGGGGTGGATGGCTACACCTTC	CASSFWEGVDGYTF
TRBV19	TRBJ2-2	.	medium-sized	TGTGCCAGTAGACGGCTAGCTCTCACTGGGGAGCTGTTTTTT	CASRRLALTGELFF
TRBV11-2	TRBJ2-3	.	many	TGTGCCAGCAGCTTCTTAACAGCTAGCACAGATACGCAGTATTTT	CASSFLTASTDTQYF
TRBV7-9	TRBJ1-5	.	.	TGTGCCAGCAGCTTACAAGGAAGCAATCAGCCCCAGCATTTT	CASSLQGSNQPQHF
TRBV20-1	TRBJ2-1	TRBD2	large	TGCAGTGCTAGCCCCGGGACTACTACCAATGAGCAGTTCTTC	CSASPGTTTNEQFF
TRBV6-6	TRBJ1-1	TRBD1	.	TGTGCCAGCGTCCGGGACAGCAACCTAAACACTGAAGCTTTCTTT	CASVRDSNLNTEAFF
TRBV6-5	TRBJ1-5	TRBD1	large	TGTGCCAGCAGAGGACAGGGAATAGGGCAGCCCCAGCATTTT	CASRGQGIGQPQHF
TRBV6-6	TRBJ2-7	.	medium-sized	TGTGCCAGCAGTTTAGTAGGGCCGGACGGGGGCCACGAGCAGTACTTC	CASSLVGPDGGHEQYF
TRBV6-5	TRBJ2-3	.	many	TGTGCCAGCAGCCACCGTGGGAGGGGGTTTTGGGATACGCAGTATTTT	CASSHRGRGFWDTQYF
TRBV28	TRBJ1-5	.	medium-sized	TGTGCCAGCAGTTCCCCATCGGACGGCAATCAGCCCCAGCATTTT	CASSSPSDGNQPQHF
TRBV27	TRBJ1-2	TRBD1	many	TGTGCCAGCAGTTTACCTCCGGGACAGGGGGCCTCTGGCTACACCTTC	CASSLPPGQGASGYTF
TRBV6-2/TRBV6-3	TRBJ2-7	.	medium-sized	TGTGCCAGCAGTTACTCGACTGGCGGGTCCTACGAGCAGTACTTC	CASSYSTGGSYEQYF
TRBV2	TRBJ1-1	.	medium-sized	TGTGCCAGCAGGTCACTGAACACTGAAGCTTTCTTT	CASRSLNTEAFF
TRBV11-2	TRBJ2-7	TRBD1	medium-sized	TGTGCCAGCAACCAACAGGGGCTTGCCTACGAGCAGTACTTC	CASNQQGLAYEQYF
TRBV24-1	TRBJ2-1	.	medium-sized	TGTGCCACCAGTGACTCCCCGACGGGGGATGAGCAGTTCTTC	CATSDSPTGDEQFF
TRBV4-3	TRBJ2-7	.	medium-sized	TGCGCCAGCAGCCAAGCGGAGGGCCGCTACGAGCAGTACTTC	CASSQAEGRYEQYF
TRBV7-3	TRBJ2-3	.	medium-sized	TGTGCCAGCAGCCCAATGCGGGGCACAGATACGCAGTATTTT	CASSPMRGTDTQYF
TRBV30	TRBJ2-1	.	many	TGTGCCTGGGGGCCCGGCGGGGAGCAGTTCTTC	CAWGPGGEQFF
TRBV29-1	TRBJ1-4	.	medium-sized	TGCAGCGCCCGATTCCTCGGGGAAAAACTGTTTTTT	CSARFLGEKLFF